The following is a T cell receptor (beta chain) sequence with its context. The entry originates in a study of PD-L1 blockade in urothelial cancer. The J segment lost 4 bases and the V segment lost 3 bases, leaving 7 bases of the junction unmatched. The CDR3 extends over 15 amino acids. CDR1 SGHTA and CDR2 FQGNSA come from the germline V gene. Here immunoSEQ multiplex PCR was the method, and the copy in TCRdb shows in-frame clones only, minus some. The sample includes about 43,000 clones, 88% seen only once; the top ten take about 14%. The chain combines TRBV7-2 with TRBJ2-3; TRBD2 matches at 7 bases. The specimen comprised PBMCs, sampled around atezolizumab (anti-PD-L1) treatment. The source of this sequence is an older woman with urothelial cancer. The CDR3 DNA reads as TGTGCCAGCAGCTTCCGTGCGGGGGAGGCAGATACGCAGTATTTT. This codes for CASSFRAGEADTQYF.